This T cell receptor beta chain was sequenced during a study of response to subunit inactivated influenza vaccine. Study conclusions and caveats: The authors offered the suggestion that each seasonal influenza vaccination recruits few new T cells.

This clonotype was detected only a few times. Its antigen is currently unknown. TCRdb re-called the RT-PCR reads with MiXCR, one entry per CDR3 protein. The repertoire holds around 480,000 distinct CDR3 sequences, with 16% as singletons. J gave up 4 bases and V 0 bases, and 4 bases lay outside the gene matches. The V gene's germline CDR1 is SGHRS and CDR2 YFSETQ. This CDR3 has 15 amino acids. This TCR derives from a man between 50 and 69 years old who received an inactivated influenza vaccine. Sequenced material: CD4+ T cells sorted from PBMCs, taken around 25 months after vaccination. The chain has TRBV5-1 and TRBJ2-1, with 7 bases matching TRBD1. The CDR3 nucleotides read TGCGCCAGCAGCTTGGACCAGGGGGTTTACAATGAGCAGTTCTTC. The encoded protein is CASSLDQGVYNEQFF. Full variable domain (missing parts from reference TRBV5-1 and TRBJ2-1): KAGVTQTPRYLIKTRGQQVTLSCSPISGHRSVSWYQQTPGQGLQFLFEYFSETQRNKGNFPGRFSGRQFSNSRSEMNVSTLELGDSALYLCASSLDQGVYNEQFFGPGTRLTVL.